The following is a TCR beta chain sequence with its context. This clonotype was detected many times. Its antigen remains undetermined. No much larger clonotype is one base removed from it; base qualities were not supplied. The V and J ends are trimmed by 7 bases and 10 bases, leaving 19 bases between them. From the cysteine through the phenylalanine, the CDR3 covers 13 amino acids. The kept DNA is CDR3 alone, 39 bases in frame from the first base. PBMCs were isolated by Ficoll-Paque density gradient centrifugation. This specimen belongs to a study of T-cell memory formation after mild COVID-19 (dated by TCRdb to about 2021). With respect to the entire study: TCR sequence clusters from the two donors were found to be largely donor specific. In a couple of donors, T-cell clones that expanded and contracted after mild COVID-19 were tracked by sequencing TCRalpha and TCRbeta repertoires over time. The cohort was made up of two young adult volunteers, one female and one male, who were previously healthy. Findings and caveats that apply to the study as a whole: Clones contracting from day 15 to 85 had balanced CD4/CD8 phenotypes, while a second wave expanding from day 15 to 37 was biased towards CD4+. The study covered only a couple of mild cases, and larger cohorts including severe cases with pre-infection samples were considered necessary. Whether the second-wave clones peaking on day 37 were SARS-CoV-2 specific was not confirmed. Some responding clones were detected in pre-infection memory, suggesting pre-existing cross-reactive memory T cells joined the SARS-CoV-2 response. Contracting CD4+ clones appeared mostly in the CM and EM memory subsets, whereas CD8+ clones were enriched in EMRA.

The sequencer was an Illumina NovaSeq 6000. cDNA libraries for TCRalpha and TCRbeta were prepared by 5'RACE using constant-segment primers, with sample barcodes and unique molecular identifiers added. RNA was extracted from every sample with Trizol reagent. Libraries were amplified in two PCR steps, with a second sample barcode and Illumina TruSeq adapters added in the second step. Sequencing of libraries was performed on an Illumina NovaSeq with 2 x 150 bp paired-end reads. The authors' analysis ran thus. Reads were demultiplexed and collapsed into UMI-guided consensus sequences with migec v1.2.7. With mixcr v2.1.11, UMI consensuses were aligned to TRA and TRB V and J templates and assembled into clonotypes. A clonotype was counted as expanded or contracted only if both edgeR and NoisET called the change significant, with noise models trained on biological replicates. For edgeR calls, a false discovery rate-adjusted p below 0.01 and a log2 fold-change threshold of 1 were applied. PCA with hierarchical clustering of max-normalized trajectories of the 1000 most abundant clonotypes was used as exploratory dynamics analysis. Separately sequenced CD4+ and CD8+ repertoires were used to assign the CD4 or CD8 phenotype of responding clones. TCRdb took the public reads, trimmed them with fastp at Q25, ran MiXCR for clone calling and kept in-frame beta chains. Each CDR3 protein appears once, grouped with its most common genes and DNA. For this entry, the V and J calls and clone size follow TCRdb and not the study's own pipeline. A total of roughly 310,000 distinct CDR3 sequences appear in this sample, roughly 15% of them only once. The top ten clones comprise around a fifth of the sample.

The rearrangement combines TRBV12-3 or TRBV12-4 with TRBJ1-1, with the D gene uncertain. This TCR was recovered from a man aged 18-30 years who had mild COVID-19 (a few samples of this study predate the infection). The sample titles of this study are shuffled in the database, so cell type and time point are left out; the donor was told from shared clones. The sequenced sample was PBMCs or a T cell subset sorted from them (not recorded which). The CDR3 protein sequence reads: CASTSDRHLRAFF. The DNA sequence reads TGTGCCAGCACCTCGGACCGCCACCTCCGAGCTTTCTTT.